The clone carrying this T cell receptor (beta chain) was found once. The data originate from a study of blood T cell repertoires in COVID-19. Clones were read by immunoSEQ multiplex PCR, and TCRdb kept only the in-frame ones, dropping some. The sample holds under 350,000 clones, 65% to 90% seen once. The CDR3 contains 15 residues. Germline V gene sequence: CDR1 SGHTA, CDR2 FQGNSA. The V gene end was trimmed by 3 bases and the J gene end by 1 base; junction bases not matched to a gene: 5. V usage is TRBV7-2 and J usage is TRBJ2-5, with 7 nucleotides matching TRBD1. Sample: PBMCs or T cells enriched from blood (not recorded which). The TCR sequence derives from a woman in her thirties or forties with acute COVID-19. The CDR3 DNA sequence: TGTGCCAGCAGCTTGAACGCAGGGGGCCAAGAGACCCAGTACTTC. Protein sequence: CASSLNAGGQETQYF.